A single sample gave rise to the 23 T cell receptor beta chains below, sequenced in a study of breast tumors, draining lymph nodes, adjacent tissues. The lymph nodes were axillary draining lymph nodes from breast cancer patients. TCRdb re-analysed the multiplex PCR reads in MiXCR, keeping a single row per CDR3 protein. The repertoire has some 140,000 distinct CDR3 sequences, about 20% of them found once; the top ten carry more than 2.5%. The sample consisted of axillary lymph node tissue. All receptors come from a female donor with breast cancer. Some clones in this sample may be carry-over from other donors' samples.

To note about this clonotype: Possible read error: a much larger clone is one base away. The chain has TRBV25-1 and TRBJ2-1; no firm D call. This CDR3 comprises 11 residues. V lost 7 bases and J lost 11, with 12 bases in between. From germline, CDR1 is MGHDK and CDR2 SYGVNS. In nucleotides, the CDR3 is TGTGCCAGCAATGCCAAAAGTAAGCAGTTCTTC. Its translation is CASNAKSKQFF.

This clonotype was observed at least ten times. V and J are TRBV11-3 and TRBJ2-1; tentatively, D is TRBD1 or TRBD2 (6 bases each). The CDR3 spans 14 residues. Between the trimmed V and J ends, which lost 0 bases and 10 bases, there was a span of 13 bases. Germline loops: CDR1 SGHNT, CDR2 YENEEA. The CDR3: CASSLEGRGGEQFF. As DNA, the CDR3 is TGTGCCAGCAGCTTAGAGGGCAGGGGAGGAGAGCAGTTCTTC.

This clonotype showed up just a few times. The CDR3 sequence: CATTGSSTDTQYF. The CDR3 DNA reads as TGTGCCACCACGGGGTCTAGCACAGATACGCAGTATTTT. The V call is TRBV6-1, the J call TRBJ2-3; tentative D call: TRBD2 (5 bases). Germline CDR1 reads MNHNS; CDR2 reads SASEGT. Trimming took 10 bases from V and 0 from J, leaving 11 bases between them. CDR3 length equals 13 residues.

This clonotype was observed many times. The chain employs TRBV11-2 and TRBJ2-5, with 12 bases aligning to TRBD1. V lost 6 bases and J lost 6; bases outside the gene matches: 8. Germline V gene lookup returns CDR1 SGHAT and CDR2 FQNNGV. The length of the CDR3 is 15 residues. CDR3 region: CASRSGTGGVQTQYF. In DNA form, the CDR3 reads TGTGCCAGCAGATCCGGGACAGGGGGCGTTCAGACCCAGTACTTC.

This clonotype was observed at least ten times. This sequence joins TRBV6-5 and TRBJ2-1; 7 bases agree with TRBD2. This CDR3 comprises 16 residues. J gave up 8 bases and V 6 bases, and 16 bases lay outside the gene matches. The germline V gene has CDR1 MNHEY and CDR2 SVGAGI. The CDR3 sequence is CASSPRVTSVGYEQFF. DNA for the CDR3: TGTGCCAGCAGCCCACGGGTTACTAGCGTCGGCTATGAGCAGTTCTTC.

This clonotype has at least ten counts. The chain carries TRBV5-1 and TRBJ1-6, with unresolved D. V gave up 0 bases and J gave up 7 bases, with 11 bases separating them. From germline, CDR1 is SGHRS and CDR2 YFSETQ. CDR3 length: 15 amino acids. CDR3: CASSLGGKTNSPLHF. The CDR3 DNA follows: TGCGCCAGCAGCTTGGGTGGGAAAACGAATTCACCCCTCCACTTT.

As for this clonotype: This may stem from a read error, because a much larger clone lies one nucleotide away. The gene calls are TRBV27 and TRBJ2-7; D perhaps matches TRBD1 (5 bases). The CDR3 consists of 14 residues. Germline lookup yields CDR1 MNHEY and CDR2 SMNVEV (reference sequence). V was cut by 5 bases and J by 1 base, with 12 bases left in between. The CDR3 DNA is TGTGCCAGCAGTCAGGGTAGTCAGTCCTACGAGCAGTACTTC. Its protein is CASSQGSQSYEQYF.

This clonotype was found many times. V usage is TRBV6-6 and J usage is TRBJ2-3; TRBD2 is a possible D gene (5 bases). Germline V CDR1 and CDR2: MNHNY, SVGAGI (reference sequence). The CDR3 length is 11 residues. V lost 7 bases and J 5 bases, leaving 7 bases between the germline ends. CDR3 DNA sequence: TGTGCCAGCAATGAGGGAGATACGCAGTATTTT. Translation gives CASNEGDTQYF.

As for this clonotype: This clone may be a read error of a much larger clone one base away. CDR3 DNA: TGTGCCGGCAGCCCCTCTAGCGGGACCTACACCGGGGAGCTGTTTTTT. It is translated as CAGSPSSGTYTGELFF. The chain recombines TRBV7-8 with TRBJ2-2; 9 bases map to TRBD2. Germline-derived CDR1 and CDR2 are SGHVS and FQNEAQ. The CDR3 has 16 residues.

On this clonotype: This may be a read error, as it is one base from a much larger clone. The rearrangement links TRBV29-1 to TRBJ2-3; 9 bases align to TRBD2. The germline CDR1 and CDR2 sequences are SQVTM and ANQGSEA. The CDR3 covers 15 residues. The DNA of the CDR3 is TGCAGCGCTGAAGAGGCGGGAGGGTACACAGATACGCAGTATTTT. Translating gives CSAEEAGGYTDTQYF.

This clonotype has at least ten counts. This chain connects TRBV4-2 to TRBJ1-4, with D perhaps TRBD1 (5 bases). This CDR3 is 15 amino acids long. Germline V gene lookup returns CDR1 LGHNA and CDR2 YNFKEQ. Trimming removed 1 base from V and 5 bases from J, with 11 bases in between. In DNA, the CDR3 is TGTGCCAGCAGCCAAGGGGGCAGAGTCAATGAAAAACTGTTTTTT. This gives the protein CASSQGGRVNEKLFF.

Remarks on this clonotype: An end of the junction differs from the germline gene, which may be a read error. The chain has TRBV20-1 and TRBJ2-7, with 7 bases matching TRBD2. The CDR3 loop spans 14 amino acids. Germline V CDR1 and CDR2: DFQATT, SNEGSKA (reference sequence). CDR3 sequence (DNA): TGCAGTGCTAGAATTCACGGCGGGAGATACGGGCAGTACTTC. Protein: CSARIHGGRYGQYF.

The genes are TRBV28 and TRBJ2-7; D gene ambiguous. The germline V gene encodes CDR1 MDHEN and CDR2 SYDVKM. Trimming shortened V by 4 bases and J by 3 bases, and 7 bases separated the two germline ends. The CDR3 has 12 residues. CDR3 region: CASSSWYYEQYF. CDR3 nucleotide sequence: TGTGCCAGCAGTTCCTGGTACTACGAGCAGTACTTC. The full variable domain, its missing parts supplied by reference TRBV28 and TRBJ2-7, is DVKVTQSSRYLVKRTGEKVFLECVQDMDHENMFWYRQDPGLGLRLIYFSYDVKMKEKGDIPEGYSVSREKKERFSLILESASTNQTSMYLCASSSWYYEQYFGPGTRLTVT.

This clonotype was detected ten times or more. The chain couples TRBV11-3 to TRBJ1-3; tentative D call: TRBD1 (5 bases). This CDR3 spans 15 amino acids. Trimming cost V 4 bases and J 0 bases, with 10 bases left between them. Germline V gives CDR1 SGHNT, CDR2 YENEEA. CDR3 DNA: TGTGCCAGCAGCTCGGGACCGAACTCTGGAAACACCATATATTTT. Encoded protein: CASSSGPNSGNTIYF.

This clonotype appeared a few times. The rearrangement links TRBV28 to TRBJ2-1; 11 nucleotides align to TRBD1. Unmatched junction bases numbered 3, after V lost 5 bases and J lost 3 bases. The germline V gene encodes CDR1 MDHEN and CDR2 SYDVKM. This CDR3 has 15 residues. DNA of the CDR3: TGTGCCAGCAGTCCCGGGACAGGGGGCTACAATGAGCAGTTCTTC. Translated, it gives CASSPGTGGYNEQFF.

Worth noting for this clonotype: A much bigger clone sits one base away, suggesting this may be a read error. CDR3 residues: CASSVSNSRDHGYTF. The CDR3 region has the DNA TGTGCCAGCAGCGTATCAAACAGCCGTGACCATGGCTACACCTTC. This chain links TRBV9 with TRBJ1-2; D not certain. Germline CDR1 is SGDLS and CDR2 is YYNGEE. The CDR3 runs to 15 residues. V was pared by 1 base and J by 6 bases, with 16 bases between. Complete variable domain (other parts from reference TRBV9 and TRBJ1-2): DSGVTQTPKHLITATGQRVTLRCSPRSGDLSVYWYQQSLDQGLQFLIQYYNGEERAKGNILERFSAQQFPDLHSELNLSSLELGDSALYFCASSVSNSRDHGYTFGSGTRLTVV.

As for this clonotype: A much larger clonotype is one base distant, so this may be a read error. A read error is likely, as this CDR3 ends without the conserved phenylalanine or tryptophan. CDR3 protein: CASAEIAGNTIYL. The CDR3 DNA follows: TGCGCCAGTGCAGAGATTGCTGGAAACACCATATATCTT. This sequence joins TRBV5-1 and TRBJ1-3; no firm D call. CDR1 and CDR2 from the germline V gene are SGHRS and YFSETQ. V was cut by 8 bases and J by 2 bases, with 11 bases left in between. CDR3 size: 13 residues.

This clonotype was detected ten times or more. The genes are TRBV11-3 and TRBJ2-7, with 8 nucleotides matching TRBD2. The V gene end was trimmed by 5 bases and the J gene end by 2 bases; junction bases not matched to a gene: 11. The CDR3 has 16 amino acids. Per the germline V gene, CDR1 is SGHNT and CDR2 is YENEEA. The CDR3 sequence: CASSPLTSVWPYEQYF. The CDR3 bases are TGTGCCAGCAGCCCGTTGACTAGCGTGTGGCCCTACGAGCAGTACTTC.

This sequence joins TRBV28 and TRBJ1-5; TRBD1 matches at 9 bases. The CDR3 spans 15 residues. J gave up 7 bases and V 9 bases, and 13 bases lay outside the gene matches. The germline gives CDR1 MDHEN, CDR2 SYDVKM. CDR3 sequence: CASSSRDRVRQPQHF. The CDR3 DNA sequence: TGTGCCAGTTCCTCGCGGGACAGGGTGAGGCAGCCCCAGCATTTT.

At least ten counts were recorded for this clonotype. The chain joins TRBV4-2 to TRBJ1-5; D unclear. The CDR3 spans 16 residues. Trimming removed 0 bases from V and 0 bases from J, with 9 bases in between. Germline V gives CDR1 LGHNA, CDR2 YNFKEQ. The CDR3 region has the DNA TGTGCCAGCAGCCAAGATTGGTCATTTAGCAATCAGCCCCAGCATTTT. Protein sequence: CASSQDWSFSNQPQHF.

A word on this clonotype: This may be a read error, as it is one base from a much larger clone. This sequence joins TRBV6-2 or TRBV6-3 and TRBJ2-7, with unresolved D. Germline assignment: CDR1 MNHEY and CDR2 SVGEGT. There are 13 residues in the CDR3. CDR3 coding DNA: TGTGCCAGCAGTTGGTCCCACCCCTACGAGCGGTACTTC. Translated, it gives CASSWSHPYERYF.

This clonotype appeared many times. The CDR3 nucleotides read TGTGCCAGCAGTTGGGTCCACACAGATACGCAGTATTTT. This sequence encodes CASSWVHTDTQYF. The chain couples TRBV6-1 to TRBJ2-3; D is undetermined. The CDR3 spans 13 residues. CDR1 MNHNS and CDR2 SASEGT come from the germline V gene. Trimming stripped 5 bases from V and 2 bases from J, with 8 bases between.

This clonotype was seen at least ten times. The rearrangement joins TRBV7-8 to TRBJ2-5, with TRBD2 matching 12 bases. Germline assignment: CDR1 SGHVS and CDR2 FQNEAQ. The CDR3 is 18 amino acids. V gave up 4 bases and J gave up 3 bases; unmatched junction bases: 12. The CDR3 nucleotides are TGTGCCAGCAGCTACGGGACTAGCGGGCCCAAGAGGGAAGAGACCCAGTACTTC. Amino acids: CASSYGTSGPKREETQYF.